This entry features one T cell receptor beta chain sequence. Antigen unknown. Run at survey level, the immunoSEQ assay was version v3.0. Each sample aimed for about 35,000-55,000 sequenced T-cell genomes. Sequencing was performed with immunoSEQ multiplex PCR; in TCRdb, only in-frame clones are kept and a portion is missing. Among about 20,000 clones listed, 80% to 95% were seen once. The V and J ends lost 5 bases and 7 bases respectively, with 18 bases between them. This CDR3 is 14 amino acids long. CDR1 is LNHNV and CDR2 is YYDKDF in the germline V gene (reference sequence). This record comes from a study of long-term antiretroviral therapy in people with HIV. Study overall: Initial samples were collected about a decade before the 2015 immediate-ART recommendation.

Regarding the study as a whole: HIV repertoires had narrower CDR3 length ranges than controls.

The V and J genes are TRBV15 and TRBJ2-7, with D tentatively TRBD1 (8 bases). This receptor was obtained from a woman aged 45-60 years with HIV. The input for sequencing was unsorted PBMCs, taken 4.4 years after starting antiretroviral therapy. DNA of the CDR3: TGTGCCACCAGCCCAACAGGGGGGGGTCGAGAGCAGTACTTC. It codes for CATSPTGGGREQYF.